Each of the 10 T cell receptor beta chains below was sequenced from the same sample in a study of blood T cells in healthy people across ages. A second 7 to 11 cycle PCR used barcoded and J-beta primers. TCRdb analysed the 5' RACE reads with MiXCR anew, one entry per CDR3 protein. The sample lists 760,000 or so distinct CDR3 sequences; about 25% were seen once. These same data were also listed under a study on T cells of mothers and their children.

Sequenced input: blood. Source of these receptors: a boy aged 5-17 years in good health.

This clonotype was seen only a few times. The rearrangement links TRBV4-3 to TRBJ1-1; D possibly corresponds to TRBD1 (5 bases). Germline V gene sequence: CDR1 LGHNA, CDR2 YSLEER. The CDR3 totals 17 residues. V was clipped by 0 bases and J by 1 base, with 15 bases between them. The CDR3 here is CASSQEGTVWTNTEAFF. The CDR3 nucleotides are TGCGCCAGCAGCCAAGAAGGGACCGTTTGGACGAACACTGAAGCTTTCTTT.

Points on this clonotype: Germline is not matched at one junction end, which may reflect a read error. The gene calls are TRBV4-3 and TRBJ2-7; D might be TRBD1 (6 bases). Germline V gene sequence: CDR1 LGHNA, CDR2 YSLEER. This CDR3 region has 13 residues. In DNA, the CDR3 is TGTGCCAGCAGCCAAGACAGGAACTACGAGCAGTACTTC. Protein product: CASSQDRNYEQYF.

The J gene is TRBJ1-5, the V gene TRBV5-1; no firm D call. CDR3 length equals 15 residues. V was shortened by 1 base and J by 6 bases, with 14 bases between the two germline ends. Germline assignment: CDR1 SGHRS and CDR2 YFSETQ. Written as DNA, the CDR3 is TGCGCCAGCAGCTTGATAGGCGGGAGCGGTCAGCCCCAGCATTTT. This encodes CASSLIGGSGQPQHF. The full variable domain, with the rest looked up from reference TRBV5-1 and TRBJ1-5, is KAGVTQTPRYLIKTRGQQVTLSCSPISGHRSVSWYQQTPGQGLQFLFEYFSETQRNKGNFPGRFSGRQFSNSRSEMNVSTLELGDSALYLCASSLIGGSGQPQHFGDGTRLSIL.

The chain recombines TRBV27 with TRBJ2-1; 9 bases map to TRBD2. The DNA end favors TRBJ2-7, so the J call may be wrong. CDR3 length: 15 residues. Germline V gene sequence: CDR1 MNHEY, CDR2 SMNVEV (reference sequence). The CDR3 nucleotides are TGTGCCAGCAGTTTATATCCTAGCGGGGCCTACGAGCAGTACTTC. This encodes CASSLYPSGAYEQYF.

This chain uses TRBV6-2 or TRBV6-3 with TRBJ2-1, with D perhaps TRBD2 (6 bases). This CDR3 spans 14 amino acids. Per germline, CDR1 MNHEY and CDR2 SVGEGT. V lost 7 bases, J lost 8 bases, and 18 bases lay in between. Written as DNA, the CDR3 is TGTGCCAGCACTCGGACGTCCTGGGAGGATGAGCAGTTCTTC. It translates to CASTRTSWEDEQFF.

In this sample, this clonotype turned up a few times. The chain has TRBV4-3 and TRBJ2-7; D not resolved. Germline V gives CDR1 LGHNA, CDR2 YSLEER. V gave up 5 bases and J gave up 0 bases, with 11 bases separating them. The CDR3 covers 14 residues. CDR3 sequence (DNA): TGCGCCAGCAGCTCCGATAGTACCTCCTACGAGCAGTACTTC. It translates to CASSSDSTSYEQYF.

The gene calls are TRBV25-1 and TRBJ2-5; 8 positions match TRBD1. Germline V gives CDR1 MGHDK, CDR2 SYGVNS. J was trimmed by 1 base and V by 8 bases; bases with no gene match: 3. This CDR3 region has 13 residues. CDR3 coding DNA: TGTGCCAGCCAGGACAGGGCCCAAGAGACCCAGTACTTC. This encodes CASQDRAQETQYF.

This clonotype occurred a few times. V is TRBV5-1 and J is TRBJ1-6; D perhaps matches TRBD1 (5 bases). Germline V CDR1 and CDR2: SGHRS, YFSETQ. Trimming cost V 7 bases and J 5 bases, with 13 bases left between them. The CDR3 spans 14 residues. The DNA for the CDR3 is TGCGCCAGCCATACCACAGGAGATAATTCACCCCTCCACTTT. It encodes CASHTTGDNSPLHF.

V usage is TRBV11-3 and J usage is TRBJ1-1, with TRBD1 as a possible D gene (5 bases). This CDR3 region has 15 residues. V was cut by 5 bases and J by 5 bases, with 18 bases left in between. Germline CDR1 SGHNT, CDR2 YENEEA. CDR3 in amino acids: CASSASRDGRTEAFF. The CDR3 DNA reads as TGTGCCAGCAGCGCGAGCCGGGACGGACGGACTGAAGCTTTCTTT.

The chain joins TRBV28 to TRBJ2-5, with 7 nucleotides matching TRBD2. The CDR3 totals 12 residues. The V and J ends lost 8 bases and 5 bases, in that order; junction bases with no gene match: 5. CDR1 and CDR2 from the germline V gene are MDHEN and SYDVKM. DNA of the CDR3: TGTGCCAGCCGGACTAGTGATGAGACCCAGTACTTC. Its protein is CASRTSDETQYF.